The T cell receptor beta chain under discussion was sequenced for a study of OX40 agonist ivuxolimab in advanced cancers. Study in general: Roughly two fifths of patients had received prior checkpoint inhibitor therapy.

Data came from immunoSEQ multiplex PCR; TCRdb stores just in-frame clones and leaves some out. There are about 83,000 clones in the sample; approximately 83% occur only once, and roughly 0.66% lies in the top ten. The V gene's germline CDR1 is LNHDA and CDR2 SQIVND (reference sequence). CDR3 size: 15 residues. The source was CD4+ or CD8+ T cells sorted from blood, collected in a trial of the OX40 agonist ivuxolimab. This TCR derives from an adult with an advanced solid tumor such as melanoma, head and neck, liver or kidney cancer. The chain combines TRBV19 with TRBJ2-6, with D unclear. CDR3 coding DNA: TGTGGCGTGGGGTACAGCCGATCTGGGGCCAACGTCCTGACTTTC. This encodes CGVGYSRSGANVLTF.